The 7 T cell receptor beta chains presented below share a single source sample, sequenced in a study of T cells in Graves' hyperthyroidism and ophthalmopathy. TCR beta CDR3 regions were amplified from RNA transcripts. An initial round of RT-PCR targeting the TCR CDR3 relied on the HTBI primer set. TCRdb re-derived calls from the multiplex PCR reads in MiXCR, one entry per CDR3 protein. Found here are under 400,000 distinct CDR3 sequences, approximately 25% of them singletons; the top ten hold 73%. The specimen sequenced was blood. The source is a man between 50 and 59 years old with Graves' hyperthyroidism.

This clonotype was observed once. The chain couples TRBV9 to TRBJ1-1, with 8 nucleotides matching TRBD1. The CDR3 runs 15 residues. Germline-derived CDR1 and CDR2 are SGDLS and YYNGEE. With 4 bases clipped from V and 5 bases from J, the junction kept 10 bases outside the gene matches. As DNA, the CDR3 is TGTGCCAGCAGCATCGGACAGGGCTCGGGGACTGAAGCTTTCTTT. Amino acid sequence: CASSIGQGSGTEAFF. Using reference TRBV9 and TRBJ1-1 for the parts outside the CDR3, the full variable domain is DSGVTQTPKHLITATGQRVTLRCSPRSGDLSVYWYQQSLDQGLQFLIQYYNGEERAKGNILERFSAQQFPDLHSELNLSSLELGDSALYFCASSIGQGSGTEAFFGQGTRLTVV.

This clonotype was observed at least ten times. The chain combines TRBV11-3 with TRBJ2-1; D may be TRBD2 (6 bases). The CDR3 length is 16 residues. Trimming pared 5 bases from V and 0 bases from J, leaving 14 bases between. Germline V lookup: CDR1 SGHNT, CDR2 YENEEA. CDR3 DNA: TGTGCCAGCAGCCCTAGGGCGGGGAGCTCCTACAATGAGCAGTTCTTC. This gives the protein CASSPRAGSSYNEQFF. Full variable domain (outside the CDR3, taken from reference TRBV11-3 and TRBJ2-1): EAGVVQSPRYKIIEKKQPVAFWCNPISGHNTLYWYLQNLGQGPELLIRYENEEAVDDSQLPKDRFSAERLKGVDSTLKIQPAELGDSAVYLCASSPRAGSSYNEQFFGPGTRLTVL.

This clonotype occurred a few times. Here the CDR3 DNA reads TGCGCCAGCAGCCACCTTAGCGGGGGCTACGAGCAGTACTTC. This translates into CASSHLSGGYEQYF. The chain links TRBV4-1 to TRBJ2-7; 9 bases agree with TRBD2. V lost 3 bases and J lost 3; bases outside the gene matches: 3. The CDR3 length is 14 residues. From germline, CDR1 is MGHRA and CDR2 YSYEKL.

The V and J genes are TRBV12-3 or TRBV12-4 and TRBJ2-7; D is possibly TRBD1 (6 bases). The CDR3 is 13 residues long. V shed 3 bases and J shed 5 bases, with 11 bases lying between them. The CDR3 sequence: CASSFQGSHEQYF. CDR3 in DNA: TGTGCCAGCAGTTTCCAGGGGTCCCACGAGCAGTACTTC.

The chain couples TRBV14 to TRBJ2-5; 10 bases are a match to TRBD2. CDR3 length: 13 residues. The germline V gene has CDR1 SGHDN and CDR2 FVKESK. J lost 7 bases, V lost 7 bases, and 6 bases had no gene match. For the CDR3, the DNA is TGTGCCAGCACCCTAGCGGGAGCCGGGACCCAGTACTTC. This encodes CASTLAGAGTQYF.

In this sample, this clonotype turned up a few times. The V call is TRBV6-2 or TRBV6-3, the J call TRBJ2-1; possible D gene TRBD1, 5 bases. There are 16 residues in the CDR3. Germline CDR1 and CDR2: MNHEY and SVGEGT. Trimming removed 2 bases from V and 3 bases from J, with 14 bases in between. The CDR3 protein is CASSYDDEQGYNEQFF. CDR3 sequence (DNA): TGTGCCAGCAGTTACGACGACGAGCAGGGCTACAATGAGCAGTTCTTC.

V and J are TRBV30 and TRBJ2-1, with TRBD2 identical over 9 bases. Germline V gene sequence: CDR1 GTSNPN, CDR2 SVGIG (reference sequence). Losses at the gene ends were 1 base for V and 2 bases for J; bases not matched to a gene: 0. CDR3 length: 14 amino acids. CDR3 sequence: CAWSGLAAYNEQFF. DNA of the CDR3: TGTGCCTGGAGTGGACTAGCGGCCTACAATGAGCAGTTCTTC.